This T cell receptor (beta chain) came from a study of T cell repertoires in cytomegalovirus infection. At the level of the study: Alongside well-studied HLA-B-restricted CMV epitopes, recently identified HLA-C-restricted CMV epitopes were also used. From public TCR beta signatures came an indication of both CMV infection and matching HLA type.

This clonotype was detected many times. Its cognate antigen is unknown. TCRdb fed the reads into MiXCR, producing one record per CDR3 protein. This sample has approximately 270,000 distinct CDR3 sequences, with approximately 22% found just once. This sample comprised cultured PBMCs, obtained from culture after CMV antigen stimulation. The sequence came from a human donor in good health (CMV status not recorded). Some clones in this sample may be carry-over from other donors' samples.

The CDR3 DNA sequence: TGTGCCAGCAGCTTAACTAGGGAACCAGAAAAACTGTTTTTT. Amino acid sequence: CASSLTREPEKLFF. This chain links TRBV7-2 with TRBJ1-4; no reliable D call. Germline V gene lookup returns CDR1 SGHTA and CDR2 FQGNSA. V lost 2 bases, J lost 8 bases, and 12 bases lay in between. This CDR3 contains 14 residues. Full variable domain (remainder filled in from reference TRBV7-2 and TRBJ1-4): GAGVSQSPSNKVTEKGKDVELRCDPISGHTALYWYRQSLGQGLEFLIYFQGNSAPDKSGLPSDRFSAERTGGSVSTLTIQRTQQEDSAVYLCASSLTREPEKLFFGSGTQLSVL.